The T cell receptor beta chain described here comes from a study of T cells after yellow fever vaccination. Study results and caveats: Most primary-vaccination clones reappeared after the booster (about 95% CD4, around 88% CD8). From the bulk population, abundant clonotypes could contaminate and appear within FACS-sorted repertoires.

Many counts were recorded for this clonotype. Antigen specificity is unknown. A process of 5'RACE template switching, which added a universal primer site and UMIs, was used to make TCR cDNA. TCRdb called the 5' RACE reads again in MiXCR, with one record for every CDR3 protein. The table records some 250,000 distinct CDR3 sequences, about 3.5% of them present only once. The clonotype comes from a man younger than 30 who received the YFV17D yellow fever vaccine. The specimen was PBMCs, collected 15 days after the yellow fever booster vaccination.

The CDR3 loop is CASSLGSGYEQYF. The CDR3 nucleotides are TGCGCCAGCAGCTTGGGCTCTGGCTACGAGCAGTACTTC. The chain uses TRBV5-1 and TRBJ2-7, with D hard to call. Deletions cut 0 bases from V and 3 bases from J, with 7 bases between. In germline, CDR1 is SGHRS, CDR2 YFSETQ. This CDR3 contains 13 residues.